Here is one TCR beta chain with its context. Original processing notes: Reference gene primer amplification gave nucleated cell count estimates. Profiled with immunoSEQ multiplex PCR; TCRdb holds only in-frame clones, not every one. From that table come the V and J calls and clone size; the DNA was used to work out D and trimming. The sample lists 75,000 to 90,000 clones; approximately 80% were seen once. The sample originates from a study of blood T cell repertoires in COVID-19. Study summary: Sites across the United States, Italy and Spain contributed samples from acute and convalescent COVID-19. From T cells, B-cell-depleted T cells, or PBMCs came the material, which was cDNA or gDNA.

Germline loops: CDR1 MNHNS, CDR2 SASEGT. The CDR3 has 17 amino acids. V was clipped by 3 bases and J by 0 bases; unmatched bases: 5. Sequenced sample: peripheral blood. The gene calls are TRBV6-1 and TRBJ1-6; 7 bases match TRBD1. The TCR originated in an older man with active or convalescent COVID-19. The chain's CDR3 is CASSDLRGSSYNSPLHF. DNA of the CDR3: TGTGCCAGCAGTGATCTCAGGGGGAGCTCCTATAATTCACCCCTCCACTTT.